The 3 T cell receptor beta chains below were found in one sample sequenced in a study of CXCR3-negative and CXCR3-positive naive CD8 T cells. Preparation of TRB cDNA libraries relied on 5' RACE carrying UMI labels. TCRdb reanalyzed the 5' RACE reads and collapses them to one entry per CDR3 protein, without DNA. Recorded for this sample: 100,000 to 150,000 distinct CDR3 sequences. The sequenced sample was naive CXCR3- CD8+ T cells from blood. Subset of the sample: CD45RO-CCR7+CD27+CD95- naive CD8+ T cells lacking CXCR3 (TNR3-). The receptors here all came from a human donor in good health. Some clones in this sample may be carry-over from other donors' samples.

This rearrangement joins TRBV10-3 to TRBJ2-7. Germline CDR1 and CDR2: ENHRY and SYGVKD. The CDR3 runs 12 residues. CDR3 loop: CAIGTNTYEQYF.

The chain is built from TRBV21-1 and TRBJ2-2; with no DNA, the TCRdb D assignment of TRBD2 cannot be verified. TRBV21-1 is labeled a pseudogene. CDR3 length equals 16 residues. CDR3 loop: CASSPRTSGAPGELFF.

J is TRBJ2-7 and V is TRBV6-5; TCRdb's D call, TRBD2, is unchecked because there is no DNA. Germline CDR1 reads MNHEY; CDR2 reads SVGAGI. This CDR3 is 14 amino acids long. The CDR3: CASSRSSGHYEQYF.